Below, one T cell receptor beta chain is given with its context. The data stem from a study of cytomegalovirus exposure and HLA in healthy donors. The PCR ran on 60 Vbeta and 13 Jbeta primers. Method: immunoSEQ multiplex PCR; TCRdb's copy keeps in-frame clones and lacks some. The table lists some 200,000 clones, 75% to 85% of them singletons. The germline V gene has CDR1 SQVTM and CDR2 ANQGSEA. The V segment lost 5 bases and the J segment 6 bases; nucleotides outside the gene matches: 11. This CDR3 comprises 14 residues. V and J are TRBV29-1 and TRBJ2-7; 9 bases line up with TRBD1. The receptor was isolated from a woman under 30 in good health and CMV-seronegative. The sequenced sample was PBMCs. Here the CDR3 DNA reads TGCAGCGTTAATAAGGGACAGGGTTACGGCGAGCAGTACTTC. Encoded protein: CSVNKGQGYGEQYF.